The 7 T cell receptor beta chains reported below all come from one sample, sequenced in a study of PD-L1 blockade in urothelial cancer. Clones were sequenced by immunoSEQ multiplex PCR, and TCRdb holds only the in-frame ones, with some missing. The data show 40,000 to 45,000 clones, about 88% seen once. The sample here was PBMCs, taken around atezolizumab (anti-PD-L1) treatment. These TCRs come from a woman in her fifties or sixties with urothelial cancer.

The V gene is TRBV19, the J gene TRBJ2-1; 10 bases are a match to TRBD1. Per germline, CDR1 LNHDA and CDR2 SQIVND (reference sequence). The CDR3 sequence is 14 residues long. Trimming removed 5 bases from V and 7 bases from J; junction bases left unmatched: 5. The chain's CDR3 is CASSLDRGRNEQFF. Written as DNA, the CDR3 is TGTGCCAGTAGTCTTGACAGGGGGCGGAATGAGCAGTTCTTC.

The sample holds one count of this clone. V and J are TRBV7-9 and TRBJ1-1; 9 bases line up with TRBD1. The CDR3 sequence is 15 residues long. CDR1 SEHNR and CDR2 FQNEAQ come from the germline V gene (reference sequence). V was pared by 6 bases and J by 1 base, with 6 bases of the junction left unmatched. CDR3 protein: CASRRQGGPNTEAFF. The CDR3 DNA sequence: TGTGCCAGCAGAAGACAGGGGGGGCCGAACACTGAAGCTTTCTTT.

The sample holds a few counts of this clone. The chain couples TRBV9 to TRBJ1-1, with D uncertain. The germline CDR1 and CDR2 sequences are SGDLS and YYNGEE. Trimming took off 2 bases at V and 0 bases at J, with 5 bases between the two ends. This CDR3 has 13 amino acids. CDR3 bases: TGTGCCAGCAGCGTGACTATGAACACTGAAGCTTTCTTT. Translated: CASSVTMNTEAFF. Combining the CDR3 with reference TRBV9 and TRBJ1-1 gives the whole variable domain DSGVTQTPKHLITATGQRVTLRCSPRSGDLSVYWYQQSLDQGLQFLIQYYNGEERAKGNILERFSAQQFPDLHSELNLSSLELGDSALYFCASSVTMNTEAFFGQGTRLTVV.

This sequence joins TRBV19 and TRBJ2-1; 14 nucleotides line up with TRBD2. CDR1 is LNHDA, CDR2 SQIVND, per germline (reference sequence). The CDR3 extends over 15 amino acids. With V trimmed by 4 bases and J by 10 bases, 6 bases remained unmatched. CDR3: CASSTTSGRAREQFF. The CDR3 coding sequence is TGTGCCAGTAGTACGACTAGCGGGAGGGCCCGGGAGCAGTTCTTC.

The rearrangement links TRBV4-3 to TRBJ1-5, with no clear D. CDR3 length: 15 residues. Looked up from germline, CDR1 is LGHNA and CDR2 is YSLEER. V was clipped by 1 base and J by 6 bases, with 13 bases between them. The CDR3 region is CASSQAVFGRQPQHF. The DNA for the CDR3 is TGCGCCAGCAGCCAAGCGGTTTTTGGTCGTCAGCCCCAGCATTTT.

This rearrangement joins TRBV6-1 to TRBJ1-2; the D gene is possibly TRBD1 (6 bases). From germline, CDR1 is MNHNS and CDR2 SASEGT. The length of the CDR3 is 15 residues. Trimming removed 1 base at V and 5 bases at J, with 14 bases between. The CDR3 loop reads CASSEGTARSYGYTF. Written as DNA, the CDR3 is TGTGCCAGCAGTGAAGGGACAGCCAGAAGTTATGGCTACACCTTC.

The rearrangement links TRBV4-3 to TRBJ1-3, with a weak D call TRBD1 (6 bases). Germline V gene lookup returns CDR1 LGHNA and CDR2 YSLEER. Trimming stripped 1 base from V and 2 bases from J, with 9 bases between. This CDR3 spans 15 amino acids. This CDR3 is CASSQGTGTGNTIYF. The CDR3 DNA follows: TGCGCCAGCAGCCAAGGTACAGGGACTGGAAACACCATATATTTT.